This section outlines one T cell receptor beta chain sequence together with its context. Antigen unknown. One to two pinch biopsies were taken from the rectum during colonoscopy. The data belong to a study of pediatric ulcerative colitis. The CDR3 runs 16 residues. The ends lost 1 base at V and 2 bases at J; junction bases unmatched: 4. CDR1 and CDR2 from the germline V gene are SGHVS and FQNEAQ. This was a survey-level run. Libraries were prepared by immunoSEQ multiplex PCR; TCRdb keeps only in-frame clonotypes and omits some of them. This sample yields approximately 40,000 clones, of which roughly 70% are seen a single time; around 7.8% belongs to the top ten. Notes on the study in general: Blood-rectal clonal overlap within each person was significantly higher in ulcerative colitis patients than controls. Acute severe colitis showed lower rectal diversity from clonal expansions. No controls had the two rectal clonotypes shared by ulcerative colitis patients.

V is TRBV7-8 and J is TRBJ1-5; 8 bases are shared with TRBD1. The receptor comes from a boy between 10 and 17 years old with severe ulcerative colitis. Sequencing used gut tissue. CDR3 protein: CASSLEPGQGNQPQHF. DNA for the CDR3: TGTGCCAGCAGCTTAGAACCGGGACAGGGCAATCAGCCCCAGCATTTT.